A selection of T cell receptor beta chains follows, all from one sample in a study of blood T cell repertoires in COVID-19. Repertoires were generated with immunoSEQ multiplex PCR, while TCRdb's copy carries only in-frame clones and drops some. The table lists roughly 150,000 clones, 79% of them singletons. The sample comprised peripheral blood. Receptors originate from a woman aged 60 to 75 with COVID-19, enrolled during active disease. Both conserved end residues are part of each CDR3. A D gene is named only where the DNA matches it firmly. A clone size is listed for some rows: how often the clone was seen (once, few, many), or a class if it is expanded.

j_call: TRBJ1-1
clone_size: -
v_call: TRBV3-1/TRBV3-2
d_call: TRBD1
cdr3_nt: TGTGCCAGCCTGCCGACAGGGAAGGACACTGAAGCTTTCTTT
cdr3_aa: CASLPTGKDTEAFF

j_call: TRBJ1-2
clone_size: -
v_call: TRBV7-3
d_call: TRBD1
cdr3_nt: TGTGCCAGCAGCCCGACAGGGGCGGTGGATGGCTACACCTTC
cdr3_aa: CASSPTGAVDGYTF

j_call: TRBJ1-1
clone_size: -
v_call: TRBV30
d_call: -
cdr3_nt: TGTGCCTGGACCGAGGGTCCCTACACTGAAGCTTTCTTT
cdr3_aa: CAWTEGPYTEAFF

j_call: TRBJ2-1
clone_size: -
v_call: TRBV13
d_call: TRBD1
cdr3_nt: TGTGCCAGCAGCTTCTACAGGGGAACCTACAATGAGCAGTTCTTC
cdr3_aa: CASSFYRGTYNEQFF

j_call: TRBJ2-1
clone_size: -
v_call: TRBV5-1
d_call: TRBD2
cdr3_nt: TGCGCCAGCAGCTTGGCCTCGGGACTAGCGGGAGCTAATGAGCAGTTCTTC
cdr3_aa: CASSLASGLAGANEQFF

j_call: TRBJ2-7
clone_size: -
v_call: TRBV15
d_call: TRBD2
cdr3_nt: TGTGCCACCAGCTCTCAAGCGGGAGGGCGAAACGAGCAGTACTTC
cdr3_aa: CATSSQAGGRNEQYF

j_call: TRBJ2-1
clone_size: -
v_call: TRBV11-2
d_call: TRBD2
cdr3_nt: TGTGCCAGCAGCTCGCTAGCGGGGGGCTACAATGAGCAGTTCTTC
cdr3_aa: CASSSLAGGYNEQFF

j_call: TRBJ1-5
clone_size: -
v_call: TRBV5-8
d_call: -
cdr3_nt: TGTGCCAGCAGCTTGGATCGGGGGGTCTATCAGCCCCAGCATTTT
cdr3_aa: CASSLDRGVYQPQHF

j_call: TRBJ2-7
clone_size: -
v_call: TRBV2
d_call: TRBD1
cdr3_nt: TGTGCCAGCAGTGGGGGACAGGGGTACGAGCAGTACTTC
cdr3_aa: CASSGGQGYEQYF

j_call: TRBJ1-1
clone_size: -
v_call: TRBV7-3
d_call: TRBD1
cdr3_nt: TGTGCCAGCAGCTCCACCAACAGGGGGGAAGCTTTCTTT
cdr3_aa: CASSSTNRGEAFF

j_call: TRBJ2-1
clone_size: -
v_call: TRBV2
d_call: TRBD2
cdr3_nt: TGTGCCAGCAGACGGACTAGCGGGGGGTCGACATTCCCGTACAATGAGCAGTTCTTC
cdr3_aa: CASRRTSGGSTFPYNEQFF

j_call: TRBJ1-4
clone_size: -
v_call: TRBV4-3
d_call: -
cdr3_nt: TGCGCCAGCAGCCCGGGACAAGGGAAAAATGAAAAACTGTTTTTT
cdr3_aa: CASSPGQGKNEKLFF

j_call: TRBJ2-1
clone_size: -
v_call: TRBV6-5
d_call: TRBD2
cdr3_nt: TGTGCCAGCAGTCTATCTAGCGGGAGTTACAATGAGCAGTTCTTC
cdr3_aa: CASSLSSGSYNEQFF

j_call: TRBJ2-7
clone_size: -
v_call: TRBV2
d_call: -
cdr3_nt: TGTGCCAGCAGTGAAGGAGGGACAAGAGGCGAGCAGTACTTC
cdr3_aa: CASSEGGTRGEQYF

j_call: TRBJ2-7
clone_size: -
v_call: TRBV7-3
d_call: -
cdr3_nt: TGTGCCAGCAGCTTAGGTGGCCTCTCCTACGAGCAGTACTTC
cdr3_aa: CASSLGGLSYEQYF

j_call: TRBJ1-5
clone_size: -
v_call: TRBV19
d_call: -
cdr3_nt: TGTGCCAGTAGTATCCAGGGCGGTCAGCCCCAGCATTTT
cdr3_aa: CASSIQGGQPQHF

j_call: TRBJ2-3
clone_size: -
v_call: TRBV18
d_call: -
cdr3_nt: TGTGCCAGCTCACCATTTAGCCGTTACACAGATACGCAGTATTTT
cdr3_aa: CASSPFSRYTDTQYF

j_call: TRBJ1-2
clone_size: -
v_call: TRBV28
d_call: TRBD1
cdr3_nt: TGTGCCACCCGGAGGGGGCAGGTTGGCTATGGCTACACCTTC
cdr3_aa: CATRRGQVGYGYTF

j_call: TRBJ2-3
clone_size: few
v_call: TRBV28
d_call: TRBD2
cdr3_nt: TGTGCCAGCAGTCGCGGGACTAGCGGGAGTCCAGATACGCAGTATTTT
cdr3_aa: CASSRGTSGSPDTQYF

j_call: TRBJ2-3
clone_size: -
v_call: TRBV3-1/TRBV3-2
d_call: -
cdr3_nt: TGTGCCAGCAGCCACAGGGGCACAGATACGCAGTATTTT
cdr3_aa: CASSHRGTDTQYF

j_call: TRBJ2-4
clone_size: once
v_call: TRBV5-4
d_call: -
cdr3_nt: TGTGCCAGCAGCTTGGGCGGGGCAGCGATACAAAAAAACATTCAGTACTTC
cdr3_aa: CASSLGGAAIQKNIQYF

j_call: TRBJ2-5
clone_size: -
v_call: TRBV2
d_call: TRBD2
cdr3_nt: TGTGCCAGCAGTCCCTGGGGGGGAGAGACCCAGTACTTC
cdr3_aa: CASSPWGGETQYF

j_call: TRBJ1-2
clone_size: -
v_call: TRBV15
d_call: -
cdr3_nt: TGTGCCACCAGCAGAGAGGATGTGCAGGCTCCCTATGGCTACACCTTC
cdr3_aa: CATSREDVQAPYGYTF

j_call: TRBJ2-1
clone_size: -
v_call: TRBV5-4
d_call: -
cdr3_nt: TGTGCCAGCAGCTTCTTATTACAGGCTAGGAATGAGCAGTTCTTC
cdr3_aa: CASSFLLQARNEQFF

j_call: TRBJ2-3
clone_size: -
v_call: TRBV6-4
d_call: -
cdr3_nt: TGTGCCAGCAAAGGACAGGCGGGGAGTGCTACGCAGTATTTT
cdr3_aa: CASKGQAGSATQYF

j_call: TRBJ2-3
clone_size: once
v_call: TRBV7-9
d_call: -
cdr3_nt: TGTGCCAGCAGCTTAAAGGTAACAGGGAACACAGATACGCAGTATTTT
cdr3_aa: CASSLKVTGNTDTQYF

j_call: TRBJ1-6
clone_size: -
v_call: TRBV6-5
d_call: -
cdr3_nt: TGTGCCAGCAGTTACTCGATAGGTGGAGGCCTCCACTTT
cdr3_aa: CASSYSIGGGLHF

j_call: TRBJ2-1
clone_size: many
v_call: TRBV5-1
d_call: -
cdr3_nt: TGCGCCAGCAGCACCTTCTTCGGGGGAAACAATGAGCAGTTCTTC
cdr3_aa: CASSTFFGGNNEQFF

j_call: TRBJ2-7
clone_size: -
v_call: TRBV30
d_call: TRBD1
cdr3_nt: TGTGCCTGGAGTGTCGGACAGGGATATTACGAGCAGTACTTC
cdr3_aa: CAWSVGQGYYEQYF

j_call: TRBJ1-3
clone_size: -
v_call: TRBV6-1
d_call: -
cdr3_nt: TGTGCCAGCAGTGAAACGATACAGGGCGAAGGGGTGGGATATTTT
cdr3_aa: CASSETIQGEGVGYF

j_call: TRBJ2-7
clone_size: -
v_call: TRBV4-2
d_call: -
cdr3_nt: TGTGCCAGCAGCCAAGATACCCGGGCGGGGGAGCAGTACTTC
cdr3_aa: CASSQDTRAGEQYF

j_call: TRBJ2-5
clone_size: -
v_call: TRBV7-9
d_call: -
cdr3_nt: TGTGCCAGCAGTTCCCGGGGGCGGGAGTCCCCGGAGACCCAGTACTTC
cdr3_aa: CASSSRGRESPETQYF

j_call: TRBJ2-2
clone_size: -
v_call: TRBV14
d_call: -
cdr3_nt: TGTGCCAGCAGCCGTCGTCAGGTGACCGGGGAGCTGTTTTTT
cdr3_aa: CASSRRQVTGELFF

j_call: TRBJ1-2
clone_size: -
v_call: TRBV5-4
d_call: -
cdr3_nt: TGTGCCAGCAGTGATGGGCCGTCGTCTCCCCCTGTAGGCTACACCTTC
cdr3_aa: CASSDGPSSPPVGYTF

j_call: TRBJ2-1
clone_size: -
v_call: TRBV5-1
d_call: TRBD2
cdr3_nt: TGCGCCAGCAGCTTGGATGAGGCTAGCGGGAGCAATGAGCAGTTCTTC
cdr3_aa: CASSLDEASGSNEQFF

j_call: TRBJ2-7
clone_size: -
v_call: TRBV28
d_call: TRBD2
cdr3_nt: TGTGCCAGCAGTGCCTGGGGGGCGGGAGGCGAGCAGTACTTC
cdr3_aa: CASSAWGAGGEQYF